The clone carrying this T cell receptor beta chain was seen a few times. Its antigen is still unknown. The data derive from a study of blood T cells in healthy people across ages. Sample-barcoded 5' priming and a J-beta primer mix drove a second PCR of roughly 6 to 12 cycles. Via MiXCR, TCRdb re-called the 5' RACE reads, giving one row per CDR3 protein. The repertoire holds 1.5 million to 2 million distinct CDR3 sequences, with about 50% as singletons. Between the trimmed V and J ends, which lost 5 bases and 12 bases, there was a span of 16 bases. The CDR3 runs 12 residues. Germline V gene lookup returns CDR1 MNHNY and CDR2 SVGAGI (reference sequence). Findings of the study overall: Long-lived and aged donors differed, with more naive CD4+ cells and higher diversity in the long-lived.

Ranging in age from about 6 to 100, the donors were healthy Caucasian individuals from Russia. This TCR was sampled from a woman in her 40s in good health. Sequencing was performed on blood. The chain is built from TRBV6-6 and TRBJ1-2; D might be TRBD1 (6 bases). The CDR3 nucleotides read TGTGCCAGCAGTCCTTCGACAGGATACGACACCTTC. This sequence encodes CASSPSTGYDTF.